These T cell receptor beta chains were read from a single sample in a study of shared clonotypes between healthy human individuals. Measured with immunoSEQ multiplex PCR; TCRdb has only the in-frame clones, and not every one. In the table there are approximately 2.3 million clones, about 92% of which are singletons. Sequenced: naive CD4+ T cells from PBMCs. The receptors here all came from a man aged 18 to 29 in good health. Some clones in this sample may be carry-over from other donors' samples. Both conserved end residues are part of each CDR3. The D gene is left open where the match is weak. Clone size is given for some rows only: seen once, a few or many times, or a class if the clone is expanded.

size: -
V: TRBV6-1
J: TRBJ2-1
D: -
CDR3: CASGGNEQFF
DNA: TGTGCCAGTGGGGGTAATGAGCAGTTCTTC

size: -
V: TRBV10-1
J: TRBJ1-4
D: -
CDR3: CASTQARTSHEKLFF
DNA: TGCGCCAGCACCCAGGCCCGAACTTCCCATGAAAAACTGTTTTTT

size: -
V: TRBV19
J: TRBJ2-7
D: TRBD1
CDR3: CASSVGQGYEQYF
DNA: TGTGCCAGTAGTGTTGGACAGGGCTACGAGCAGTACTTC

size: -
V: TRBV7-3
J: TRBJ2-7
D: TRBD2
CDR3: CASSLSLAGGSYEQYF
DNA: TGTGCCAGCAGCTTATCCCTAGCGGGAGGCTCCTACGAGCAGTACTTC

size: -
V: TRBV11-1
J: TRBJ2-6
D: TRBD1
CDR3: CASSFGTAGANVLTF
DNA: TGTGCCAGCAGCTTTGGGACAGCTGGGGCCAACGTCCTGACTTTC

size: once
V: TRBV12-5
J: TRBJ2-3
D: -
CDR3: CASGLGVTTDTQYF
DNA: TGTGCTAGTGGTTTGGGGGTAACCACAGATACGCAGTATTTT

size: -
V: TRBV5-1
J: TRBJ2-5
D: -
CDR3: CASSLLAAKETQYF
DNA: TGCGCCAGCAGCTTGTTGGCAGCGAAGGAGACCCAGTACTTC

size: -
V: TRBV5-1
J: TRBJ2-7
D: -
CDR3: CASSPDGSSGEQYF
DNA: TGCGCCAGCAGCCCAGACGGGTCCTCGGGAGAGCAGTACTTC

size: -
V: TRBV15
J: TRBJ2-7
D: -
CDR3: CATSRVLHRASYEQYF
DNA: TGTGCCACCAGCAGAGTTTTACACAGGGCTTCCTACGAGCAGTACTTC

size: -
V: TRBV4-2
J: TRBJ2-3
D: -
CDR3: CASSPGERATDTQYF
DNA: TGTGCCAGCAGCCCTGGGGAGCGGGCCACAGATACGCAGTATTTT